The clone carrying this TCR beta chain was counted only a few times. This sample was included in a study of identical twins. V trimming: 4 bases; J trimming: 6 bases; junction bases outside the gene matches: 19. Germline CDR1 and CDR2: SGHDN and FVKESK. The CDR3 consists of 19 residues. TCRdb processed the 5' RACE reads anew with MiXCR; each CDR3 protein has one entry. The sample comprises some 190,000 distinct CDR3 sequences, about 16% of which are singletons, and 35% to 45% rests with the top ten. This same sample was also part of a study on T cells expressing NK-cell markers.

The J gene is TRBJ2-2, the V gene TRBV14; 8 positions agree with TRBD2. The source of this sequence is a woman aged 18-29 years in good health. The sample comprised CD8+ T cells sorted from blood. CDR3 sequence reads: CASSPRGLAGSMSPGELFF. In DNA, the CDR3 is TGTGCCAGCAGCCCTCGGGGGCTAGCGGGTTCGATGAGTCCCGGGGAGCTGTTTTTT.